The entry that follows covers one T cell receptor (beta chain) sequence. The antigen is undetermined. This CDR3 has 16 amino acids. V was clipped by 1 base and J by 7 bases; unmatched bases: 8. Germline V gives CDR1 MGHRA, CDR2 YSYEKL. The PCR was carried out with 60 Vbeta primers and 13 Jbeta primers. In the original analysis: Among the unique TCR beta chains that a later analysis counted, about 81 million in all, around 11 million were shared. Clones were sequenced by immunoSEQ multiplex PCR, and TCRdb holds only the in-frame ones, with some missing. For V, J and clone size, that table is used; D and trimming come from the DNA. The table for this sample gives about 140,000 clones. This sample stems from a study of cytomegalovirus exposure and HLA in healthy donors. Findings of the study overall: The majority of CMV-associated TCR beta chains were reported as apparently HLA-restricted in a later analysis. Further analysis was carried out later, and it showed several of the most significant clusters appearing linked to common viral pathogens. Overall, approximately 150 TCR beta chains were annotated as cytomegalovirus-associated.

The source of this sequence is a male donor in good health and CMV-seronegative. The sequencing input was PBMCs. The chain has TRBV4-1 and TRBJ1-4; TRBD1 matches 8 bases. In DNA form, the CDR3 reads TGCGCCAGCAGCCAAGCCCTCGGACAGGGCCCTGAAAAACTGTTTTTT. Protein product: CASSQALGQGPEKLFF.